This TCR beta chain was sequenced during a study of shared clonotypes between healthy human individuals. Whole-study findings and limits: A generally larger estimated richness was seen in naive subsets than in memory subsets.

As defined, naive CD8 cells were CD45RO-negative and positively selected for CCR7, with terminally differentiated effector memory CD45RA+ cells excluded. This CDR3 contains 8 residues. Germline V gene data show CDR1 as SGHVS and CDR2 as FNYEAQ. In regard to this clone: Its antigen is unknown. Germline and junction disagree at one end, which may indicate a read error.

Only in-frame clones appear in the TCRdb table, and some are missing; sequencing was by immunoSEQ multiplex PCR. The sample yields about 2 million clones, about 95% seen once. The V and J genes are TRBV7-6 and TRBJ1-1; D unclear. The TCR sequence derives from a man between 18 and 29 years old in good health. The sample taken for sequencing was naive CD8+ T cells sorted from blood. The CDR3 loop reads CASGPPLF. CDR3 nucleotide sequence: TGTGCCAGCGGTCCCCCGTTATTC.